The 30 T cell receptor beta chains below were found in one sample sequenced in a study of blood T cell repertoires in COVID-19. The assay was immunoSEQ multiplex PCR, and TCRdb's table has in-frame clones only and misses some. Found here are more than 300,000 clones, roughly 91% of them singletons; the top ten hold about 1.7%. The sequenced sample was peripheral blood. Receptors originate from a woman aged 25 to 39 with COVID-19, enrolled during active disease.

This clone was seen more than once but under ten times. This chain links TRBV18 with TRBJ1-1; possibly TRBD1 for D (6 bases). Germline assignment: CDR1 KGHSH and CDR2 LQKENI. The CDR3 contains 14 residues. The V end was cut by 5 bases, the J end by 3 bases, with 13 bases between. CDR3 residues: CASSSTPGDTEAFF. The CDR3 nucleotides are TGTGCCAGCTCATCTACGCCAGGGGACACTGAAGCTTTCTTT.

A single count supports this clone. The gene calls are TRBV10-1 and TRBJ2-2; 7 bases line up with TRBD2. Germline V CDR1 and CDR2: WNHNN, SYGVQD (reference sequence). Trimming cost V 6 bases and J 8 bases; bases outside gene matches: 6. The CDR3 contains 13 residues. The CDR3 nucleotides are TGCGCCAGCAGGACTAGCCATTCGGGGGAGCTGTTTTTT. Amino acids: CASRTSHSGELFF.

This chain joins TRBV6-5 and TRBJ1-1; 7 bases are a match to TRBD1. V was pared by 7 bases and J by 4 bases, with 3 bases of the junction left unmatched. Germline values: CDR1 MNHEY, CDR2 SVGAGI. The CDR3 runs 12 residues. The CDR3 loop is CASNRGPTEAFF. In nucleotides, the CDR3 is TGTGCCAGCAACAGGGGTCCCACTGAAGCTTTCTTT.

V and J are TRBV2 and TRBJ1-2; the D is unclear. The CDR3 loop spans 14 amino acids. Trimming took off 2 bases at V and 7 bases at J, with 14 bases between the two ends. In germline, CDR1 is SNHLY, CDR2 FYNNEI. In DNA form, the CDR3 reads TGTGCCAGCAGTGAACCGGGGTTTCTGGGTGGCTACACCTTC. Its translation is CASSEPGFLGGYTF.

The chain joins TRBV12-3 or TRBV12-4 to TRBJ2-5; TRBD2 aligns across 11 bases. The CDR3 runs to 13 residues. The junction had 3 bases not matched to a gene; V was cut back by 7 bases and J by 5 bases. CDR3 residues: CASKLAGVETQYF. CDR3 coding DNA: TGTGCCAGCAAACTAGCGGGGGTGGAGACCCAGTACTTC.

This chain joins TRBV7-9 and TRBJ2-2; 7 positions agree with TRBD1. This CDR3 is 16 amino acids long. Unmatched junction bases numbered 8, after V lost 6 bases and J lost 1 base. Germline CDR1 reads SEHNR; CDR2 reads FQNEAQ (reference sequence). CDR3 nucleotides: TGTGCCAGCAGTTCGATTAACAGGGGGAACACCGGGGAGCTGTTTTTT. It is translated as CASSSINRGNTGELFF.

The chain has TRBV6-5 and TRBJ2-1; TRBD2 agrees at 8 bases. The CDR3 covers 16 residues. Germline CDR1 and CDR2: MNHEY and SVGAGI. V lost 4 bases and J lost 6; bases outside the gene matches: 11. The CDR3 sequence: CASSSPEIAGRNEQFF. In nucleotides, the CDR3 is TGTGCCAGCAGTTCCCCTGAAATAGCGGGGCGCAATGAGCAGTTCTTC.

This clone was observed a single time. Here the CDR3 reads CASRRQGAITEAFF. CDR3 bases: TGCGCCAGCAGACGTCAGGGGGCTATTACTGAAGCTTTCTTT. The V gene is TRBV5-1, the J gene TRBJ1-1; 8 nucleotides match TRBD1. The junction had 8 bases not matched to a gene; V was cut back by 5 bases and J by 5 bases. This CDR3 has 14 residues. Germline V lookup: CDR1 SGHRS, CDR2 YFSETQ.

This clone has at least ten counts. Other nucleotide sequences in the sample specify the same CDR3. The CDR3 reads CASSRRGGGAGEQFF. As DNA, the CDR3 is TGTGCCAGCAGCCGGAGAGGCGGGGGGGCGGGTGAGCAGTTCTTC. The chain employs TRBV7-2 and TRBJ2-1; TRBD2 aligns across 9 bases. Germline CDR1 and CDR2: SGHTA and FQGNSA. The CDR3 totals 15 residues. J lost 9 bases, V lost 5 bases, and 11 bases had no gene match.

In this sample, this clone turned up a few times. This chain links TRBV9 with TRBJ2-1; 9 nucleotides line up with TRBD2. Per germline, CDR1 SGDLS and CDR2 YYNGEE. The CDR3 consists of 19 residues. The V gene end was trimmed by 5 bases and the J gene end by 0 bases; junction bases not matched to a gene: 15. This CDR3 reads CASSRRTSGSYSSYNEQFF. CDR3 DNA: TGTGCCAGCAGTCGTCGAACTAGCGGGTCCTATAGCTCCTACAATGAGCAGTTCTTC.

The chain combines TRBV19 with TRBJ1-5; D is undetermined. Germline-derived CDR1 and CDR2 are LNHDA and SQIVND (reference sequence). The CDR3 sequence is 16 residues long. Trimming removed 5 bases at V and 1 base at J, with 15 bases between. The DNA of the CDR3 is TGTGCCAGTAGTCCCCGACGGATGGGCAGCAATCAGCCCCAGCATTTT. This sequence encodes CASSPRRMGSNQPQHF.

The CDR3 sequence is CASSQGPGGYTF. The CDR3 nucleotides are TGTGCCAGCAGCCAAGGTCCGGGTGGCTACACCTTC. The chain has TRBV3-1 (or the pseudogene TRBV3-2) and TRBJ1-2; D is uncertain. The V and J ends lost 1 base and 7 bases respectively, with 7 bases between them. The CDR3 runs 12 residues. Germline V CDR1 and CDR2: LGHDT, YNNKEL (reference sequence).

The rearrangement links TRBV29-1 to TRBJ1-2, with D possibly TRBD1 on 6 matching bases. The CDR3 is 15 amino acids. Looked up from germline, CDR1 is SQVTM and CDR2 is ANQGSEA. The V end lost 6 bases, the J end lost 3 bases, and 20 bases lay between the germline ends. CDR3 residues: CSVSSIGGLDYGYTF. DNA of the CDR3: TGCAGCGTGTCCTCGATCGGGGGGCTTGACTATGGCTACACCTTC.

The genes are TRBV4-1 and TRBJ1-2, with 7 bases lining up with TRBD1. CDR3 length equals 14 residues. Germline V CDR1 and CDR2: MGHRA, YSYEKL. J was trimmed by 6 bases and V by 3 bases; bases with no gene match: 7. The CDR3 loop is CASSHRGGGDGYTF. CDR3 bases: TGCGCCAGCAGCCATCGAGGGGGCGGGGATGGCTACACCTTC.

This clone showed up just a few times. The rearrangement uses TRBV7-8 and TRBJ1-2; TRBD1 matches 7 bases. The CDR3 is 14 residues long. Germline V gene lookup returns CDR1 SGHVS and CDR2 FQNEAQ. V lost 3 bases to trimming and J lost 8 bases; unmatched junction nucleotides: 9. This CDR3 reads CASSFDGNRGGYTF. The CDR3 DNA sequence: TGTGCCAGCAGCTTCGACGGAAACAGGGGCGGCTACACCTTC.

The V gene is TRBV18, the J gene TRBJ1-1; D gene ambiguous. Trimming cost V 3 bases and J 6 bases, with 8 bases left between them. The CDR3 length is 12 residues. Per the germline V gene, CDR1 is KGHSH and CDR2 is LQKENI. CDR3 DNA sequence: TGTGCCAGCTCACCGGTGAGTGCTGAAGCTTTCTTT. It specifies CASSPVSAEAFF. Supplemented by reference TRBV18 and TRBJ1-1, the full variable domain reads NAGVMQNPRHLVRRRGQEARLRCSPMKGHSHVYWYRQLPEEGLKFMVYLQKENIIDESGMPKERFSAEFPKEGPSILRIQQVVRGDSAAYFCASSPVSAEAFFGQGTRLTVV.

This chain links TRBV10-2 with TRBJ2-4, with a weak D call TRBD1 (6 bases). The germline V gene has CDR1 WSHSY and CDR2 SAAADI. The CDR3 loop spans 16 amino acids. The V gene lost 6 bases and the J gene lost 9 bases, with 24 bases spanning the gap. In nucleotides, the CDR3 is TGCGCCAGCAGGAACACAGGGCTCGGGGCTGTTAGCATTCAGTACTTC. Residues: CASRNTGLGAVSIQYF.

The chain couples TRBV16 to TRBJ2-5, with a weak D call TRBD1 (5 bases). This CDR3 is built from 14 residues. V was clipped by 4 bases and J by 3 bases, with 12 bases between them. Germline V gives CDR1 KGHSY, CDR2 FQNENV. CDR3: CASSLVIGEETQYF. CDR3 DNA: TGTGCCAGCAGCCTTGTCATAGGGGAAGAGACCCAGTACTTC. The full variable domain, its missing parts supplied by reference TRBV16 and TRBJ2-5, is GEEVAQTPKHLVRGEGQKAKLYCAPIKGHSYVFWYQQVLKNEFKFLISFQNENVFDETGMPKERFSAKCLPNSPCSLEIQATKLEDSAVYFCASSLVIGEETQYFGPGTRLLVL.

The chain is built from TRBV28 and TRBJ1-2; D is perhaps TRBD1 (6 bases). From germline, CDR1 is MDHEN and CDR2 SYDVKM. V was cut by 6 bases and J by 7 bases, with 24 bases left in between. This CDR3 contains 16 residues. The CDR3 loop is CASSLPGPQGPSGYTF. CDR3 in DNA: TGTGCCAGCAGCTTACCGGGCCCACAGGGCCCGAGTGGCTACACCTTC.

The chain has TRBV7-9 and TRBJ1-2; 7 bases map to TRBD1. The CDR3 covers 14 residues. Germline V gene sequence: CDR1 SEHNR, CDR2 FQNEAQ (reference sequence). After removal of 5 bases from V and 3 bases from J, the junction contained 6 bases not matched to a gene. CDR3 DNA: TGTGCCAGCAGCGCGGGACAGCAAGACTATGGCTACACCTTC. As protein: CASSAGQQDYGYTF.

The chain couples TRBV12-3 or TRBV12-4 to TRBJ1-2, with D maybe TRBD1 (6 bases). V was clipped by 5 bases and J by 9 bases, with 13 bases between them. There are 12 residues in the CDR3. The DNA for the CDR3 is TGTGCCAGCAGTCCCCCCAGGGGAAGCTACACCTTC. Protein: CASSPPRGSYTF.

About this clone itself: One end of the junction is discordant with germline, which a read error may explain. This rearrangement joins TRBV29-1 to TRBJ1-3; D may be TRBD1 (5 bases). CDR1 SQVTM and CDR2 ANQGSEA come from the germline V gene. The CDR3 spans 13 residues. This CDR3 is CSVEDRSGNTIYF. The DNA of the CDR3 is TGCAGCGTAGAAGACAGATCTGGAAACACCATATATTTT.

The V and J genes are TRBV5-4 and TRBJ1-2; D not certain. CDR3 length: 15 residues. Trimming pared 0 bases from V and 3 bases from J, leaving 12 bases between. Germline-derived CDR1 and CDR2 are SGHNT and YYREEE (reference sequence). The CDR3 coding sequence is TGTGCCAGCAGCTTGGCGGTCGAGCCGTACTATGGCTACACCTTC. Its translation: CASSLAVEPYYGYTF.

The chain links TRBV12-3 or TRBV12-4 to TRBJ2-7, with a possible D match to TRBD1 (5 bases). CDR3 length: 13 amino acids. V lost 2 bases to trimming and J lost 5 bases, with 10 bases between them. CDR3 protein: CASSLQGTDEQYF. CDR3 nucleotide sequence: TGTGCCAGCAGTTTACAGGGAACGGACGAGCAGTACTTC.

This clone has a single count. The V and J genes are TRBV27 and TRBJ2-2; maybe TRBD2 (6 bases). CDR3 length: 13 amino acids. Per the germline V gene, CDR1 is MNHEY and CDR2 is SMNVEV (reference sequence). The ends were cut back, 5 bases at V and 5 bases at J, with 9 bases in the middle. In DNA, the CDR3 is TGTGCCAGCAGTGGGGCGGGGACCGGGGAGCTGTTTTTT. It encodes CASSGAGTGELFF.

The V call is TRBV19, the J call TRBJ2-6, with 7 bases lining up with TRBD1. The CDR3 spans 17 residues. J was trimmed by 0 bases and V by 6 bases; bases with no gene match: 8. Germline CDR1 LNHDA, CDR2 SQIVND (reference sequence). Here the CDR3 reads CASSQGQTTSGANVLTF. In nucleotides, the CDR3 is TGTGCCAGTAGCCAGGGACAGACAACCTCTGGGGCCAACGTCCTGACTTTC.

The chain recombines TRBV4-1 with TRBJ1-2, with TRBD1 identical over 8 bases. Germline CDR1 MGHRA, CDR2 YSYEKL. The trim removed 5 bases at V and 7 bases at J, leaving 12 bases unmatched. The CDR3 has 15 amino acids. DNA of the CDR3: TGCGCCAGCAGCTCTCAGGGGGCAGGTCTTAGTGGCTACACCTTC. This translates into CASSSQGAGLSGYTF.

The chain is built from TRBV7-8 and TRBJ1-6; D gene ambiguous. The germline gives CDR1 SGHVS, CDR2 FQNEAQ. The CDR3 totals 16 residues. The germline V and J ends were trimmed by 1 base and 6 bases, with 13 bases remaining between them. The CDR3 DNA reads as TGTGCCAGCAGCTTAGGTTTAGGGAGCCTTAATTCACCCCTCCACTTT. Protein product: CASSLGLGSLNSPLHF.

The chain joins TRBV4-1 to TRBJ1-2, with a tentative D call TRBD1 (6 bases). V was cut by 4 bases and J by 8 bases, with 17 bases left in between. The CDR3 runs 14 residues. In germline, CDR1 is MGHRA, CDR2 YSYEKL. The CDR3 DNA reads TGCGCCAGCAGCCGCCCGGGACAAATGCGGGGCTACACCTTC. Its translation is CASSRPGQMRGYTF.

V gene TRBV11-3 combines with J gene TRBJ2-5; D not resolved. Trimming left V 2 bases short and J 0 bases short, with 10 bases between. CDR3 length: 15 amino acids. Germline loops: CDR1 SGHNT, CDR2 YENEEA. In DNA, the CDR3 is TGTGCCAGCAGCTTATTCAGTTCATACCAAGAGACCCAGTACTTC. It encodes CASSLFSSYQETQYF. The entire variable domain, with the rest obtained from reference TRBV11-3 and TRBJ2-5, is as follows: EAGVVQSPRYKIIEKKQPVAFWCNPISGHNTLYWYLQNLGQGPELLIRYENEEAVDDSQLPKDRFSAERLKGVDSTLKIQPAELGDSAVYLCASSLFSSYQETQYFGPGTRLLVL.